Below are 15 T cell receptor beta chains sequenced from a single sample in a study of technical replicates of blood from several donors. The protocol was immunoSEQ multiplex PCR, while the TCRdb copy is restricted to in-frame clones and leaves out a portion. The top ten hold over 0.2% of the sample, which has under 85,000 clones, around 97% seen once. The specimen sequenced was T cells isolated from PBMCs. These receptors all come from a human donor in good health.

V and J are TRBV5-1 and TRBJ2-3; TRBD1 matches 11 bases. The CDR3 spans 14 residues. V lost 0 bases to trimming and J lost 9 bases; unmatched junction nucleotides: 3. CDR1 and CDR2 from the germline V gene are SGHRS and YFSETQ. The CDR3: CASSLAGDRGTQYF. CDR3 nucleotide sequence: TGCGCCAGCAGCTTGGCCGGGGACAGGGGGACGCAGTATTTT.

This chain joins TRBV4-1 and TRBJ1-1, with 9 nucleotides matching TRBD1. Trimming removed 7 bases from V and 5 bases from J; junction bases left unmatched: 8. Per germline, CDR1 MGHRA and CDR2 YSYEKL. The CDR3 extends over 14 amino acids. CDR3 amino acids: CASNHQDRGTEAFF. DNA of the CDR3: TGCGCCAGCAATCACCAGGACAGGGGAACTGAAGCTTTCTTT.

V gene TRBV5-6 combines with J gene TRBJ2-5, with TRBD2 matching over 10 bases. J gave up 2 bases and V 6 bases, and 4 bases lay outside the gene matches. Germline CDR1 is SGHDT and CDR2 is YYEEEE. The CDR3 has 14 amino acids. CDR3 sequence: CASIVAGGQETQYF. CDR3 nucleotide sequence: TGTGCCAGCATCGTAGCGGGGGGACAAGAGACCCAGTACTTC.

The chain uses TRBV5-4 and TRBJ2-2; D possibly corresponds to TRBD2 (5 bases). Germline V gene sequence: CDR1 SGHNT, CDR2 YYREEE (reference sequence). V was pared by 4 bases and J by 1 base, with 11 bases between. CDR3 length: 15 amino acids. In nucleotides, the CDR3 is TGTGCCAGCAGCCCGGGGTCCGTGAACACCGGGGAGCTGTTTTTT. Translation: CASSPGSVNTGELFF.

The chain recombines TRBV6-1 with TRBJ2-5; tentatively, D is TRBD1 (5 bases). V lost 2 bases to trimming and J lost 2 bases, with 15 bases between them. Germline V gene sequence: CDR1 MNHNS, CDR2 SASEGT. The CDR3 covers 16 residues. The CDR3 reads CASSELGVVMQETQYF. CDR3 in DNA: TGTGCCAGCAGTGAACTAGGGGTCGTTATGCAAGAGACCCAGTACTTC.

J is TRBJ1-2 and V is TRBV7-2, with D tentatively TRBD1 (5 bases). Trimming took off 2 bases at V and 4 bases at J, with 8 bases between the two ends. The CDR3 covers 13 residues. Germline loops: CDR1 SGHTA, CDR2 FQGNSA. CDR3 loop: CASSLRGFYGYTF. CDR3 nucleotide sequence: TGTGCCAGCAGCTTAAGGGGTTTCTATGGCTACACCTTC.

The CDR3 region has the DNA TGTGCCAGCAGCTTGGGATACGGGGACGAGCAGTACTTC. This codes for CASSLGYGDEQYF. V usage is TRBV5-6 and J usage is TRBJ2-7, with D perhaps TRBD2 (5 bases). Per the germline V gene, CDR1 is SGHDT and CDR2 is YYEEEE. The V end lost 0 bases, the J end lost 5 bases, and 9 bases lay between the germline ends. This CDR3 has 13 amino acids. Supplemented by reference TRBV5-6 and TRBJ2-7, the full variable domain reads DAGVTQSPTHLIKTRGQQVTLRCSPKSGHDTVSWYQQALGQGPQFIFQYYEEEERQRGNFPDRFSGHQFPNYSSELNVNALLLGDSALYLCASSLGYGDEQYFGPGTRLTVT.

This sequence joins TRBV6-5 and TRBJ1-6, with 9 bases lining up with TRBD1. CDR3 length equals 16 residues. J gave up 6 bases and V 2 bases, and 5 bases lay outside the gene matches. Germline V CDR1 and CDR2: MNHEY, SVGAGI. Here the CDR3 reads CASSYRRDRANSPLHF. CDR3 nucleotides: TGTGCCAGCAGTTACCGCCGGGACAGGGCTAATTCACCCCTCCACTTT.

This rearrangement joins TRBV11-2 to TRBJ1-1; TRBD1 matches at 9 bases. The CDR3 is 17 amino acids. Per germline, CDR1 SGHAT and CDR2 FQNNGV. The junction had 12 bases not matched to a gene; V was cut back by 5 bases and J by 2 bases. Here the CDR3 reads CASSTYRGREYNTEAFF. For the CDR3, the DNA is TGTGCCAGCAGCACCTACAGGGGGCGCGAGTACAACACTGAAGCTTTCTTT.

This sequence joins TRBV2 and TRBJ2-4; 9 nucleotides align to TRBD2. The germline CDR1 and CDR2 sequences are SNHLY and FYNNEI. The CDR3 is made up of 17 amino acids. V gave up 3 bases and J gave up 5 bases; unmatched junction bases: 11. The CDR3: CASSEQGSGRYENIQYF. Here the CDR3 DNA reads TGTGCCAGCAGTGAGCAGGGGAGCGGGAGGTACGAAAACATTCAGTACTTC.

V is TRBV4-1 and J is TRBJ2-7; D may be TRBD2 (5 bases). CDR3 length equals 17 residues. The ends were cut back, 5 bases at V and 1 base at J, with 21 bases in the middle. CDR1 and CDR2 (germline): MGHRA, YSYEKL. In DNA form, the CDR3 reads TGCGCCAGCAGCATTATTGGAGGAACTAGGTCGTCCTACGAGCAGTACTTC. Encoded protein: CASSIIGGTRSSYEQYF.

The count of this clone is one. V gene TRBV5-4 combines with J gene TRBJ1-6, with 9 bases aligning to TRBD1. With 3 bases clipped from V and 7 bases from J, the junction kept 2 bases outside the gene matches. This CDR3 comprises 14 residues. CDR1 SGHNT and CDR2 YYREEE come from the germline V gene (reference sequence). The CDR3 region is CASSWDRANSPLHF. The CDR3 DNA is TGTGCCAGCAGCTGGGACAGGGCGAATTCACCCCTCCACTTT.

CDR3 DNA: TGCGCCAGCAGCTTGGCTAACAATGAGCAGTTCTTC. Protein sequence: CASSLANNEQFF. V is TRBV5-1 and J is TRBJ2-1; D not resolved. The CDR3 totals 12 residues. V was clipped by 0 bases and J by 5 bases, with 3 bases between them. Looked up from germline, CDR1 is SGHRS and CDR2 is YFSETQ. The full variable domain, in which reference TRBV5-1 and TRBJ2-1 provide the parts outside the CDR3, is KAGVTQTPRYLIKTRGQQVTLSCSPISGHRSVSWYQQTPGQGLQFLFEYFSETQRNKGNFPGRFSGRQFSNSRSEMNVSTLELGDSALYLCASSLANNEQFFGPGTRLTVL.

The chain couples TRBV9 to TRBJ2-1; perhaps TRBD2 as D (6 bases). The V end lost 0 bases, the J end lost 0 bases, and 13 bases lay between the germline ends. CDR1 SGDLS and CDR2 YYNGEE come from the germline V gene. This CDR3 spans 17 amino acids. In DNA form, the CDR3 reads TGTGCCAGCAGCGTAGGTAGCGGCACACGCTCCTACAATGAGCAGTTCTTC. Its translation is CASSVGSGTRSYNEQFF.

This clone was seen only once. V gene TRBV5-1 combines with J gene TRBJ2-7; TRBD1 agrees at 10 bases. Germline CDR1 and CDR2: SGHRS and YFSETQ. With 7 bases clipped from V and 4 bases from J, the junction kept 8 bases outside the gene matches. The CDR3 runs 14 residues. For the CDR3, the DNA is TGCGCCAGCCACTCCCCGGACAGGGGGTACGAGCAGTACTTC. Translated, it gives CASHSPDRGYEQYF.